The present T cell receptor beta chain was sequenced within a study of identical twins. With template switching, a universal primer site was added, and the cDNA carried unique molecular identifiers. TCRdb re-called the 5' RACE reads with MiXCR, one entry per CDR3 protein. This table holds 600,000 to 850,000 distinct CDR3 sequences, around a sixth found once. V lost 6 bases to trimming and J lost 3 bases; unmatched junction nucleotides: 9. The germline gives CDR1 SQVTM, CDR2 ANQGSEA. This CDR3 has 14 residues. The same sample was also used in a study of T cells expressing NK-cell markers. Turning to that study: Repertoire data for TCR beta were derived from sorted T cells (CD3+CD56+NKG2C+, CD3+CD56+NKG2C- and CD3+CD56-NKG2C+).

This TCR derives from a woman between 18 and 30 years old in good health. The sequenced material came from PBMCs. V and J are TRBV29-1 and TRBJ1-1, with 8 positions matching TRBD1. CDR3 in DNA: TGCAGCGTGGTTAAGACAGGGGTGGACACTGAAGCTTTCTTT. Encoded protein: CSVVKTGVDTEAFF.